This TCR beta chain was observed in a study of HIV-infected patients and healthy controls. Germline V gene data show CDR1 as MNHEY and CDR2 as SVGAGI. The trim removed 6 bases at V and 3 bases at J, leaving 7 bases unmatched. This CDR3 has 15 residues. TCRdb analysed the 5' RACE reads with MiXCR anew, one entry per CDR3 protein. Among 55,000 to 70,000 distinct CDR3 sequences, 15% to 20% were seen once, and the ten largest hold approximately 1.5%. V is TRBV6-5 and J is TRBJ2-7; the match to TRBD1 covers 11 bases. Specimen: CD4+ T cells from blood. The sequence came from a human donor in good health. CDR3 in amino acids: CASRAGTGGFYEQYF. The CDR3 DNA is TGTGCCAGCAGAGCCGGGACAGGGGGGTTCTACGAGCAGTACTTC.